Listed below are T cell receptor beta chains from one sample, sequenced in a study of T cell changes during pregnancy in multiple sclerosis. Some clones are missing from TCRdb's copy, which holds only in-frame ones; the method was immunoSEQ multiplex PCR. Found here are roughly 87,000 clones, 80% to 95% of them singletons; the top ten hold about 1.4%. The starting material was peripheral blood, obtained in the third trimester of pregnancy. These receptors originate from a female donor in good health, enrolled as a control in a pregnancy study. The CDR3 runs from the conserved cysteine through the conserved F or W. Size is stated for part of the rows, as once, few or many counts, or as a class when the clone is expanded.

.	TRBV2	TRBJ2-1	CASSEHSGSLNEQFF
.	TRBV18	TRBJ2-7	CASSPWTSGSQREQYF
.	TRBV19	TRBJ2-1	CASSETSLGNEQFF
.	TRBV11-2	TRBJ2-7	CASSLVGSDSYEQYF
.	TRBV7-2	TRBJ2-1	CASRPTAGGEQFF
.	TRBV27	TRBJ2-1	CASSSSSSGRLYNEQFF
.	TRBV28	TRBJ2-7	CATGLAGGLSYEQYF
.	TRBV5-4	TRBJ2-1	CASSLGGLATYNEQFF
.	TRBV28	TRBJ1-5	CASSSPRGRGSNQPQHF
once	TRBV6-1	TRBJ2-1	CASDGQGAGEQFF
.	TRBV19	TRBJ1-1	CASSTLTGNTEAFF
.	TRBV7-9	TRBJ2-5	CASSLGTHQETQYF
.	TRBV28	TRBJ2-7	CASSRPGQGIYEQYF
.	TRBV10-3	TRBJ1-5	CAISESGRNQPQHF
.	TRBV29-1	TRBJ2-1	CSVATSGNYNEQFF
.	TRBV19	TRBJ1-3	CASSPPKRQSSGNTIYF
.	TRBV19	TRBJ1-1	CASSIIPYEGNTEAFF
.	TRBV5-4	TRBJ2-3	CASSPPGLAGVKGSDTQYF
.	TRBV19	TRBJ1-1	CASSTRGQRNTEAFF
.	TRBV6-1	TRBJ2-1	CASSSSDYLYNEQFF
.	TRBV7-9	TRBJ2-1	CASSSSIRRTSGHNEQFF
.	TRBV19	TRBJ2-1	CASRGSTFGNEQFF
.	TRBV2	TRBJ1-5	CASSELGRGTQPQHF
.	TRBV18	TRBJ1-3	CASSPSEGATIYF
.	TRBV6-6	TRBJ2-7	CASSYGGAPYEQYF
.	TRBV6-6	TRBJ1-5	CASRKTGTNQPQHF
.	TRBV6-5	TRBJ1-2	CASSYSGQGLGGYTF
once	TRBV2	TRBJ2-7	CASSAGDSYEQYF
.	TRBV29-1	TRBJ2-5	CSVGLTGVETQYF
.	TRBV5-5	TRBJ2-7	CASSPGLAGPYEQYF
.	TRBV2	TRBJ1-4	CASRTTGGVEKLFF
.	TRBV5-1	TRBJ2-3	CASSLPSGRATDTQYF
once	TRBV5-1	TRBJ2-7	CASSLYGRGLDEQYF
.	TRBV6-1	TRBJ2-7	CASSDYGSGYEQYF
.	TRBV27	TRBJ2-5	CASSDTGKETQYF
.	TRBV27	TRBJ2-5	CASSLSFGQGQETQYF
.	TRBV29-1	TRBJ2-7	CSAEGVSYEQYF
.	TRBV30	TRBJ1-2	CAWSSSGVGYTF
medium-sized	TRBV2	TRBJ2-4	CASQAGLAKNIQYF
.	TRBV5-4	TRBJ2-2	CASSPLGGNTGELFF
once	TRBV27	TRBJ2-7	CASSYTSGSSHEQYF
.	TRBV6-5	TRBJ1-5	CASSPTGVGQPQHF
.	TRBV5-1	TRBJ1-2	CASSEGGATYGYTF
.	TRBV19	TRBJ2-1	CASSIPQRGYNEQFF
.	TRBV5-6	TRBJ2-5	CASSFFGRSETQYF
.	TRBV2	TRBJ2-7	CASSALAGPRRSYEQYF